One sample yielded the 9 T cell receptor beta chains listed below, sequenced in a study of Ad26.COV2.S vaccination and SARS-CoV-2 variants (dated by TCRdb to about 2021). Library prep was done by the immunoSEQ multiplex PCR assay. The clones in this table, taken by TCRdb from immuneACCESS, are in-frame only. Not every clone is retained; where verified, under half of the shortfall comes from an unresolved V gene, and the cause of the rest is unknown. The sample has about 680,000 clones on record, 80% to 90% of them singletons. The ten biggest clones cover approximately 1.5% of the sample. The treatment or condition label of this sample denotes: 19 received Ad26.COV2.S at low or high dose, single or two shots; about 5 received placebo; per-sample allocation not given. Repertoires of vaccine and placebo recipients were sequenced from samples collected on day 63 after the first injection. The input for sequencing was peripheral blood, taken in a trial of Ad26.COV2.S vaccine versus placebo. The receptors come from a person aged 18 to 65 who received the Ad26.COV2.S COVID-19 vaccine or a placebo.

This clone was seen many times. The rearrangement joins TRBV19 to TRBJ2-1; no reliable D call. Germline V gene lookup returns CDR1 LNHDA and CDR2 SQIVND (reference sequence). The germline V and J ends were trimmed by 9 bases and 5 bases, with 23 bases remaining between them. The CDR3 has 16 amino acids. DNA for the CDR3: TGTGCCAGCACAAGAGAGGCGGCGAGAACGAACAATGAGCAGTTCTTC. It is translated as CASTREAARTNNEQFF.

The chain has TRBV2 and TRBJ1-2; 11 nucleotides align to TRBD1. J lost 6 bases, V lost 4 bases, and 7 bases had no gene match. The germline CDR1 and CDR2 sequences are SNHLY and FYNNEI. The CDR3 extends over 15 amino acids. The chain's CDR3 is CASSAGTGGSHGYTF. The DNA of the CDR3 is TGTGCCAGCAGTGCGGGGACAGGGGGTTCACATGGCTACACCTTC.

Here the CDR3 DNA reads TGTGCCTGGAGTGTACGGGGACAGAGCTCCTATAATTCACCCCTCCACTTT. The encoded protein is CAWSVRGQSSYNSPLHF. V is TRBV30 and J is TRBJ1-6; 7 bases are shared with TRBD1. Germline lookup yields CDR1 GTSNPN and CDR2 SVGIG (reference sequence). The V and J ends lost 0 bases and 0 bases, in that order; junction bases with no gene match: 5. The CDR3 totals 17 residues.

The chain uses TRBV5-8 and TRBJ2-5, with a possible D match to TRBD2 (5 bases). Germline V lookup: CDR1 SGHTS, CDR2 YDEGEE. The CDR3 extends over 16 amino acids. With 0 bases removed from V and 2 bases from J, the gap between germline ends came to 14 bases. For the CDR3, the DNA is TGTGCCAGCAGCTTGGGCCGGTTAGCGCGACAAGAGACCCAGTACTTC. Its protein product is CASSLGRLARQETQYF.

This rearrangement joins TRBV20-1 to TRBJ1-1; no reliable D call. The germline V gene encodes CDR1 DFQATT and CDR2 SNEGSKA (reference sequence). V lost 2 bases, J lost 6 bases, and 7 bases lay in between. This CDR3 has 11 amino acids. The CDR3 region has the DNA TGCAGTGCTAGACAGGTCGCTGAAGCTTTCTTT. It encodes CSARQVAEAFF.

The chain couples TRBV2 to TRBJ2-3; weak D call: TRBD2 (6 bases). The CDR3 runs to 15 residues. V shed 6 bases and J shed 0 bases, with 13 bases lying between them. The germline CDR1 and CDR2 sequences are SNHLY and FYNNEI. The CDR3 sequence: CASRRDGPSTDTQYF. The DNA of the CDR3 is TGTGCCAGCAGGCGGGACGGACCCAGCACAGATACGCAGTATTTT.

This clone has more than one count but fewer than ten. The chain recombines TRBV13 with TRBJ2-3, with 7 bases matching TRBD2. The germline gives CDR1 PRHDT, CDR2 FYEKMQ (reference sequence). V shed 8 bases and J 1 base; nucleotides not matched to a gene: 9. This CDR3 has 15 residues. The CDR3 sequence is CASSGFSGGTDTQYF. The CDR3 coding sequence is TGTGCCAGCTCCGGGTTCAGCGGGGGCACAGATACGCAGTATTTT.

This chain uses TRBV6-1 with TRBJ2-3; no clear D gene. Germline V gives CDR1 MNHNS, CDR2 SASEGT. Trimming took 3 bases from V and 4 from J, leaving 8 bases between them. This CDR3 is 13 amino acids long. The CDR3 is CASSDPVPDTQYF. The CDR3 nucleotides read TGTGCCAGCAGTGACCCCGTTCCAGATACGCAGTATTTT.

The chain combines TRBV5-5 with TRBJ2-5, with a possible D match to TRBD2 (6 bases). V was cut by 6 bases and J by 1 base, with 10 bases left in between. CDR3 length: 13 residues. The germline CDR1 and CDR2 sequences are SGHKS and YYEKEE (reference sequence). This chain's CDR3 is CASNGRGQETQYF. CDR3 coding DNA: TGTGCCAGCAATGGGCGGGGCCAAGAGACCCAGTACTTC.